Below are 28 T cell receptor beta chains sequenced from a single sample in a study of cytomegalovirus exposure and HLA in healthy donors (dated by TCRdb to between 2016 and 2019). The receptor library was made with the immunoSEQ multiplex PCR assay. For the multiplex PCR, a mixture combining 60 forward primers for TCR Vbeta segments and 13 reverse primers for TCR Jbeta segments was used. Not all clones reach the TCRdb copy of this immuneACCESS table, which keeps in-frame sequences only. Checked studies attribute under half of the gap to unresolved V genes and leave the rest unexplained. This sample holds some 120,000 clones; about 78% were observed only once. The ten top clones hold nearly 8.5% of the sample. Sequencing was carried out using PBMCs. The origin of the receptors is a woman in her 40s in good health and CMV-seropositive.

The chain employs TRBV2 and TRBJ1-1; possible D gene TRBD1, 5 bases. Germline loops: CDR1 SNHLY, CDR2 FYNNEI. This CDR3 region has 13 residues. V lost 6 bases and J 7 bases, leaving 15 bases between the germline ends. Written as DNA, the CDR3 is TGTGCCAGCAGGGGCGGGACGTTGATTGAAGCTTTCTTT. Translation gives CASRGGTLIEAFF.

The chain joins TRBV25-1 to TRBJ1-5; 11 bases line up with TRBD1. The CDR3 is 15 residues long. CDR1 and CDR2 (germline): MGHDK, SYGVNS. The V segment lost 2 bases and the J segment 6 bases; nucleotides outside the gene matches: 3. CDR3 in amino acids: CASSEGTGGGQPQHF. The CDR3 DNA is TGTGCCAGCAGTGAAGGGACAGGGGGGGGTCAGCCCCAGCATTTT. Full variable domain (remainder filled in from reference TRBV25-1 and TRBJ1-5): EADIYQTPRYLVIGTGKKITLECSQTMGHDKMYWYQQDPGMELHLIHYSYGVNSTEKGDLSSESTVSRIRTEHFPLTLESARPSHTSQYLCASSEGTGGGQPQHFGDGTRLSIL.

V gene TRBV11-1 combines with J gene TRBJ2-3; D gene unclear. The V end lost 3 bases, the J end lost 5 bases, and 9 bases lay between the germline ends. Germline V gives CDR1 SGHAT, CDR2 FQDESV (reference sequence). This CDR3 is 13 amino acids long. Here the CDR3 DNA reads TGTGCCAGCAGCTTTGGAGTCGGAGATACGCAGTATTTT. It translates to CASSFGVGDTQYF.

This clone was counted between two and nine times. The V call is TRBV6-1, the J call TRBJ1-1, with D perhaps matching TRBD1 (6 bases). V was shortened by 7 bases and J by 3 bases, with 12 bases between the two germline ends. The CDR3 loop spans 13 amino acids. Germline V gene data show CDR1 as MNHNS and CDR2 as SASEGT. CDR3 loop: CASKRTAHTEAFF. CDR3 sequence (DNA): TGTGCCAGCAAACGGACAGCTCACACTGAAGCTTTCTTT.

The chain combines TRBV9 with TRBJ2-5; 8 bases align to TRBD1. This CDR3 region has 16 residues. Germline V lookup: CDR1 SGDLS, CDR2 YYNGEE. The trim removed 4 bases at V and 2 bases at J, leaving 10 bases unmatched. This CDR3 reads CASSLQTGEYQETQYF. The DNA of the CDR3 is TGTGCCAGCAGCCTCCAGACAGGGGAGTATCAAGAGACCCAGTACTTC.

The V call is TRBV11-3, the J call TRBJ1-6, with D tentatively TRBD1 (5 bases). Trimming pared 2 bases from V and 10 bases from J, leaving 9 bases between. The CDR3 is 13 amino acids. Germline assignment: CDR1 SGHNT and CDR2 YENEEA. CDR3 sequence: CASSLTPGSPLHF. CDR3 DNA sequence: TGTGCCAGCAGCTTAACCCCAGGGTCACCCCTCCACTTT.

The chain combines TRBV5-1 with TRBJ1-2; 8 nucleotides match TRBD1. The length of the CDR3 is 14 residues. Germline V gene sequence: CDR1 SGHRS, CDR2 YFSETQ. The ends lost 3 bases at V and 11 bases at J; junction bases unmatched: 12. CDR3 in amino acids: CASSSSGTGGRYTF. The CDR3 DNA is TGCGCCAGCAGCTCCTCCGGGACAGGAGGCCGTTACACCTTC.

This chain connects TRBV2 to TRBJ1-2, with 12 nucleotides matching TRBD1. Germline V gene data show CDR1 as SNHLY and CDR2 as FYNNEI. CDR3 length equals 19 residues. V lost 5 bases, J lost 4 bases, and 17 bases stayed unmatched. CDR3 DNA: TGTGCCAGCAGTACACCCGGGACAGGGGGCGTCTCTACCTTCTATGGCTACACCTTC. Translating gives CASSTPGTGGVSTFYGYTF.

The chain is built from TRBV9 and TRBJ1-2; 9 bases align to TRBD1. From germline, CDR1 is SGDLS and CDR2 YYNGEE. The CDR3 spans 16 residues. With 1 base clipped from V and 8 bases from J, the junction kept 12 bases outside the gene matches. CDR3 protein: CASSVSDRGRYTGYTF. CDR3 sequence (DNA): TGTGCCAGCAGCGTATCGGACAGGGGACGGTATACGGGCTACACCTTC.

This clone was counted only a few times. The chain carries TRBV6-6 and TRBJ2-1, with unresolved D. V was cut by 4 bases and J by 8 bases, with 12 bases left in between. The CDR3 has 13 residues. Germline assignment: CDR1 MNHNY and CDR2 SVGAGI (reference sequence). Here the CDR3 reads CASSLRHSHEQFF. CDR3 bases: TGTGCCAGCAGTTTAAGACATTCCCATGAGCAGTTCTTC.

This clone has a handful of counts. V gene TRBV14 combines with J gene TRBJ2-5; 11 nucleotides match TRBD2. Germline lookup yields CDR1 SGHDN and CDR2 FVKESK. V lost 4 bases, J lost 5 bases, and 6 bases stayed unmatched. This CDR3 is 15 amino acids long. The CDR3 loop is CASSPVAGGPETQYF. The CDR3 DNA is TGTGCCAGCAGCCCCGTAGCGGGGGGGCCCGAGACCCAGTACTTC. Together with reference TRBV14 and TRBJ2-5, the CDR3 gives the full variable domain: EAGVTQFPSHSVIEKGQTVTLRCDPISGHDNLYWYRRVMGKEIKFLLHFVKESKQDESGMPNNRFLAERTGGTYSTLKVQPAELEDSGVYFCASSPVAGGPETQYFGPGTRLLVL.

The chain carries TRBV2 and TRBJ2-1; TRBD2 aligns across 8 bases. V lost 11 bases to trimming and J lost 9 bases; unmatched junction nucleotides: 6. The germline CDR1 and CDR2 sequences are SNHLY and FYNNEI. The CDR3 sequence is 11 residues long. The CDR3 spells CAFQRGSEQFF. CDR3 coding DNA: TGTGCCTTTCAGCGGGGGAGTGAGCAGTTCTTC.

This clone was picked up one time. This rearrangement joins TRBV7-2 to TRBJ1-4, with D tentatively TRBD1 (6 bases). Germline V gene lookup returns CDR1 SGHTA and CDR2 FQGNSA. V was pared by 6 bases and J by 5 bases, with 13 bases between. The CDR3 spans 14 residues. The CDR3 protein is CASRPTGVNEKLFF. Written as DNA, the CDR3 is TGTGCCAGCAGGCCGACAGGCGTCAATGAAAAACTGTTTTTT.

This clone has just a few counts. The V and J genes are TRBV2 and TRBJ2-1; 8 bases fit TRBD2. This CDR3 region has 16 residues. The junction had 13 bases not matched to a gene; V was cut back by 8 bases and J by 4 bases. Germline lookup yields CDR1 SNHLY and CDR2 FYNNEI. The CDR3 spells CASGVGAGGDYNEQFF. The CDR3 DNA is TGTGCCAGCGGCGTCGGCGCGGGGGGCGATTACAATGAGCAGTTCTTC.

Turning to this clone: Other DNA sequences in this specimen translate into the identical CDR3. V is TRBV5-1 and J is TRBJ2-3, with 8 bases lining up with TRBD2. This CDR3 has 14 residues. The germline gives CDR1 SGHRS, CDR2 YFSETQ. The V segment lost 3 bases and the J segment 1 base; nucleotides outside the gene matches: 1. Written as DNA, the CDR3 is TGCGCCAGCAGCTCCGGGGGGGGCACAGATACGCAGTATTTT. Protein product: CASSSGGGTDTQYF.

The CDR3 sequence is CASNLEGGYGYTF. In DNA form, the CDR3 reads TGTGCCAGCAACCTCGAGGGTGGCTATGGCTACACCTTC. The chain joins TRBV7-9 to TRBJ1-2; D gene ambiguous. CDR1 is SEHNR and CDR2 is FQNEAQ in the germline V gene (reference sequence). The CDR3 totals 13 residues. V was pared by 7 bases and J by 4 bases, with 13 bases between.

In its sample, this clone was seen a few times. This chain uses TRBV4-1 with TRBJ1-2, with 10 positions matching TRBD1. After removal of 4 bases from V and 7 bases from J, the junction contained 9 bases not matched to a gene. Per germline, CDR1 MGHRA and CDR2 YSYEKL. This CDR3 is built from 15 residues. CDR3 in DNA: TGCGCCAGCAGCCCCCGTGGACAGGGGGGAAGTGGCTACACCTTC. Protein: CASSPRGQGGSGYTF.

V is TRBV7-2 and J is TRBJ2-2, with 9 bases lining up with TRBD2. In germline, CDR1 is SGHTA, CDR2 FQGNSA. Trimming removed 6 bases from V and 6 bases from J; junction bases left unmatched: 11. The CDR3 totals 16 residues. The CDR3 DNA reads as TGTGCCAGCAGTTACCTGAGGGCGGGGGGGCCCGGGGAGCTGTTTTTT. Protein sequence: CASSYLRAGGPGELFF.

About this clone itself: One junction end disagrees with the germline gene, perhaps due to a read error. The chain couples TRBV7-7 to TRBJ1-2; 11 bases fit TRBD1. Germline CDR1 and CDR2: SSHAT and FNYEAQ (reference sequence). This CDR3 has 15 residues. The CDR3 spells CASSPDGQGARGYTF. The DNA for the CDR3 is TGTGCTAGCAGCCCAGACGGACAGGGGGCCAGGGGCTACACCTTC.

CDR3 sequence (DNA): TGTGCCAGCAGCCAAGAAGGACTAGGTCCGTACGAGCAGTACTTC. It yields the protein CASSQEGLGPYEQYF. The rearrangement uses TRBV4-2 and TRBJ2-7; TRBD2 matches at 7 bases. Per the germline V gene, CDR1 is LGHNA and CDR2 is YNFKEQ. The CDR3 runs 15 residues. After removal of 0 bases from V and 4 bases from J, the junction contained 6 bases not matched to a gene.

This clone was counted only a few times. The chain has TRBV5-5 and TRBJ1-1; D perhaps matches TRBD1 (5 bases). The CDR3 contains 14 residues. The V and J ends lost 2 bases and 1 base respectively, with 9 bases between them. In germline, CDR1 is SGHKS, CDR2 YYEKEE (reference sequence). The CDR3 DNA reads TGTGCCAGCAGCTTACCGACAGCGAACACTGAAGCTTTCTTT. Encoded protein: CASSLPTANTEAFF. The complete variable domain, with remaining parts taken from reference TRBV5-5 and TRBJ1-1, reads DAGVTQSPTHLIKTRGQQVTLRCSPISGHKSVSWYQQVLGQGPQFIFQYYEKEERGRGNFPDRFSARQFPNYSSELNVNALLLGDSALYLCASSLPTANTEAFFGQGTRLTVV.

The chain links TRBV6-6 to TRBJ2-2; tentative D call: TRBD1 (6 bases). This CDR3 contains 14 residues. Germline CDR1 MNHNY, CDR2 SVGAGI (reference sequence). Between the trimmed V and J ends, which lost 2 bases and 5 bases, there was a span of 9 bases. CDR3 coding DNA: TGTGCCAGCAGTTACCCACAGGGAACCGGGGAGCTGTTTTTT. The encoded protein is CASSYPQGTGELFF.

The CDR3 nucleotides read TGTGCCAGCAGCTTAAGTGGACAGGCTCCTGAAGCTTTCTTT. This translates into CASSLSGQAPEAFF. The rearrangement joins TRBV11-1 to TRBJ1-1; 7 bases align to TRBD1. This CDR3 is 14 amino acids long. The germline CDR1 and CDR2 sequences are SGHAT and FQDESV (reference sequence). The trim removed 2 bases at V and 6 bases at J, leaving 6 bases unmatched.

The gene calls are TRBV5-1 and TRBJ1-4; no clear D. CDR3 length: 13 amino acids. Germline CDR1 SGHRS, CDR2 YFSETQ. Trimming removed 4 bases at V and 5 bases at J, with 9 bases between. CDR3 in DNA: TGCGCCAGCAGCAGAGAGCCGAATGAAAAACTGTTTTTT. This sequence encodes CASSREPNEKLFF. The full variable domain, with the rest looked up from reference TRBV5-1 and TRBJ1-4, is KAGVTQTPRYLIKTRGQQVTLSCSPISGHRSVSWYQQTPGQGLQFLFEYFSETQRNKGNFPGRFSGRQFSNSRSEMNVSTLELGDSALYLCASSREPNEKLFFGSGTQLSVL.

The chain joins TRBV12-5 to TRBJ1-2; 9 bases match TRBD1. This CDR3 is built from 15 residues. Germline lookup yields CDR1 LGHNT and CDR2 FRNRAP. With V trimmed by 6 bases and J by 4 bases, 9 bases remained unmatched. This CDR3 reads CASGVGQGSGYGYTF. As DNA, the CDR3 is TGTGCTAGTGGGGTGGGACAGGGAAGTGGCTATGGCTACACCTTC.

In this sample, this clone turned up once. J is TRBJ1-2 and V is TRBV12-5; D not certain. V lost 6 bases and J lost 3, with 8 bases in between. The CDR3 runs to 12 residues. Germline assignment: CDR1 LGHNT and CDR2 FRNRAP. CDR3 in DNA: TGTGCTAGTGGACGCGATGACTATGGCTACACCTTC. Translating it yields CASGRDDYGYTF.

V is TRBV6-6 and J is TRBJ1-5; D gene unclear. CDR3 length equals 15 residues. Germline V gene sequence: CDR1 MNHNY, CDR2 SVGAGI (reference sequence). V shed 5 bases and J shed 1 base, with 12 bases lying between them. The CDR3: CASSLYSGSNQPQHF. CDR3 nucleotide sequence: TGTGCCAGCAGTCTGTACAGCGGAAGCAATCAGCCCCAGCATTTT.

Note on this clone: Other DNA sequences from this sample encode an identical CDR3 as well. The rearrangement uses TRBV9 and TRBJ1-5, with 9 bases identical to TRBD1. The germline V gene encodes CDR1 SGDLS and CDR2 YYNGEE. There are 14 residues in the CDR3. V lost 2 bases and J lost 4; bases outside the gene matches: 1. CDR3 sequence: CASSVGTGNQPQHF. CDR3 coding DNA: TGTGCCAGCAGCGTGGGGACAGGGAATCAGCCCCAGCATTTT.